This T cell receptor (beta chain) emerged from a study of blood T cell repertoires in COVID-19. This clone is a singleton in its sample. Clones were read by immunoSEQ multiplex PCR, and TCRdb kept only the in-frame ones, dropping some. The sample carries around 200,000 clones, more than 75% recorded once. CDR3 length: 13 residues. Per germline, CDR1 SGDLS and CDR2 YYNGEE. The ends lost 5 bases at V and 0 bases at J; junction bases unmatched: 2. The receptor comes from a man aged 35 to 55 with active or convalescent COVID-19. Sequenced sample: peripheral blood. This chain links TRBV9 with TRBJ2-7; 7 bases are a match to TRBD2. This chain's CDR3 is CASSSGSSYEQYF. The CDR3 bases are TGTGCCAGCAGTAGCGGGTCCTCCTACGAGCAGTACTTC.